This T cell receptor (beta chain) was sequenced for a study of T cell repertoires in cytomegalovirus infection. Whole-study results and caveats: Clonotypes of TCR beta that were HLA-C-restricted and CMV-specific dominated the ex vivo response.

TCRdb processed the reads anew with MiXCR; each CDR3 protein has one entry. The sample consists of about 130,000 distinct CDR3 sequences, about 24% of them appearing once. This clonotype occurred a few times. Its antigen is as yet unknown. The CDR3 loop spans 13 amino acids. Trimming shortened V by 3 bases and J by 7 bases, and 10 bases separated the two germline ends. Germline loops: CDR1 LNHDA, CDR2 SQIVND (reference sequence). Sequencing was performed on PBMCs, sequenced either directly or after in vitro stimulation (not recorded which). V and J are TRBV19 and TRBJ1-5; D not certain. The sequence derives from a human donor in good health (CMV status not recorded). Some clones in this sample may be carry-over from other donors' samples. CDR3 sequence (DNA): TGTGCCAGTAGTATTAGGGCAGGCCAGCCCCAGCATTTT. Amino acid sequence: CASSIRAGQPQHF. Together with reference TRBV19 and TRBJ1-5, the CDR3 gives the full variable domain: DGGITQSPKYLFRKEGQNVTLSCEQNLNHDAMYWYRQDPGQGLRLIYYSQIVNDFQKGDIAEGYSVSREKKESFPLTVTSAQKNPTAFYLCASSIRAGQPQHFGDGTRLSIL.